This T cell receptor beta chain was profiled in a study of CD8 T cells in Susac syndrome. After extraction with the RNeasy kit, about 0.5 to 1 ug of the RNA was reverse transcribed using random hexamers. Across 54 Vbeta and 13 Jbeta, TCR beta CDR3 was amplified with immunoSEQ multiplex PCR. MiXCR was run by TCRdb on the immunoSEQ multiplex PCR reads, yielding one entry per CDR3 protein. The sample holds about 300,000 distinct CDR3 sequences; 80% to 90% are singletons and the top ten take around 0.12%. Sequencing of TCR beta was performed on blood CD8+ T cells and on blood CD4+ T cells. Negative isolation yielded CD4+ and CD8+ T cells, and FACS enriched TEMRA cells. The ends were cut back, 5 bases at V and 0 bases at J, with 7 bases in the middle. The CDR3 extends over 13 amino acids.

The J gene is TRBJ2-3, the V gene TRBV5-7; maybe TRBD2 (5 bases). TRBV5-7 is reported as an ORF; its role is uncertain. The sample was CD8+ T cells from PBMCs. This TCR was recovered from a human donor with multiple sclerosis. The CDR3 bases are TGTGCCAGCAGGCGCGGGAGCACAGATACGCAGTATTTT. This translates into CASRRGSTDTQYF.